Below, 13 T cell receptor beta chains from the same sample are listed, as sequenced in a study of human T cells and chemical hapten exposure. TCRdb re-called the RACE reads with MiXCR, one entry per CDR3 protein. The table records roughly 42,000 distinct CDR3 sequences, roughly a tenth of them present only once. Time point described: patch test 2, 6 weeks after DPC sensitization. The treatment was: therapeutic diphenylcyclopropenone sensitization with weekly scalp DPC. Extraction of total RNA was performed on unfractionated whole blood. The source was whole blood, collected in connection with sensitization to the hapten diphenylcyclopropenone (DPC). The receptors derive from a woman aged 25-40 years with alopecia areata. Some clones in this sample may be carry-over from other donors' samples.

Many counts were recorded for this clonotype. At one end, the junction sequence differs from germline, possibly due to a read error. This chain connects TRBV28 to TRBJ2-1, with 9 bases lining up with TRBD2. The CDR3 contains 16 residues. Germline CDR1 MDHEN, CDR2 SYDVKM. The CDR3 sequence: CASSFPIFRSSGERVF. CDR3 bases: TGTGCCAGCAGTTTTCCCATTTTTCGATCTAGCGGGGAAAGGGTCTTC.

There are a few counts of this clonotype. The chain employs TRBV7-2 and TRBJ2-7, with D possibly TRBD1 on 6 matching bases. Germline CDR1 is SGHTA and CDR2 is FQGNSA. This CDR3 is built from 13 residues. V dropped 5 bases and J dropped 1 base, with 9 bases sitting between them. The CDR3 sequence: CASSPGQSYEQYF. Written as DNA, the CDR3 is TGTGCCAGCAGCCCCGGACAGTCCTACGAGCAGTACTTC. Full variable domain (rest looked up from reference TRBV7-2 and TRBJ2-7): GAGVSQSPSNKVTEKGKDVELRCDPISGHTALYWYRQSLGQGLEFLIYFQGNSAPDKSGLPSDRFSAERTGGSVSTLTIQRTQQEDSAVYLCASSPGQSYEQYFGPGTRLTVT.

This clonotype was seen a few times. J is TRBJ1-1 and V is TRBV7-9, with D perhaps matching TRBD1 (5 bases). Per the germline V gene, CDR1 is SEHNR and CDR2 is FQNEAQ (reference sequence). This CDR3 is built from 16 residues. The V end was cut by 1 base, the J end by 2 bases, with 14 bases between. The CDR3 nucleotides read TGTGCCAGCAGCTTAGATGGGTGGCAGGGAAACACTGAAGCTTTCTTT. Translation gives CASSLDGWQGNTEAFF.

This clonotype was observed a handful of times. The rearrangement uses TRBV6-6 and TRBJ2-3; 10 bases agree with TRBD2. With 2 bases clipped from V and 2 bases from J, the junction kept 10 bases outside the gene matches. The V gene's germline CDR1 is MNHNY and CDR2 SVGAGI (reference sequence). This CDR3 has 18 amino acids. CDR3 coding DNA: TGTGCCAGCAGTTACGACGGCATAGCGGGGGGAGTCACAGATACGCAGTATTTT. Its protein is CASSYDGIAGGVTDTQYF.

This clonotype has more than one count but fewer than ten. J is TRBJ2-7 and V is TRBV7-9; the D is unclear. Germline-derived CDR1 and CDR2 are SEHNR and FQNEAQ (reference sequence). The CDR3 runs 15 residues. Trimming cost V 5 bases and J 2 bases, with 16 bases left between them. As DNA, the CDR3 is TGTGCCAGCAGCACTAACCTGGCGGCAGCCTACGAGCAGTACTTC. This encodes CASSTNLAAAYEQYF.

This clonotype has at least ten counts. The CDR3 protein is CASSLRTGGPYNEQFF. The DNA for the CDR3 is TGTGCCAGCAGCCTGAGGACAGGGGGCCCCTACAATGAGCAGTTCTTC. V usage is TRBV7-2 and J usage is TRBJ2-1, with TRBD1 matching over 11 bases. CDR3 length: 16 residues. V was pared by 5 bases and J by 2 bases, with 5 bases of the junction left unmatched. CDR1 and CDR2 from the germline V gene are SGHTA and FQGNSA.

Ten or more counts support this clonotype. The junction does not match germline at one end; this may be a read error. The chain has TRBV11-2 and TRBJ1-1, with 9 positions matching TRBD1. Germline V CDR1 and CDR2: SGHAT, FQNNGV. This CDR3 has 17 residues. The CDR3 reads CASSLGQGEWEDTEVFF. As DNA, the CDR3 is TGTGCCAGCAGCTTAGGACAGGGGGAATGGGAAGACACTGAAGTTTTCTTT.

In its sample, this clonotype was seen a few times. The chain has TRBV12-3 or TRBV12-4 and TRBJ1-2; D is ambiguous. This CDR3 is 13 amino acids long. V was pared by 2 bases and J by 1 base, with 5 bases between. CDR3 nucleotides: TGTGCCAGCAGTTTAAATAGTAACTATGGCTACACCTTC. Translating it yields CASSLNSNYGYTF.

This clonotype was recorded many times. The chain employs TRBV6-5 and TRBJ2-2; 7 positions agree with TRBD1. The CDR3 runs to 16 residues. CDR1 and CDR2 from the germline V gene are MNHEY and SVGAGI. V lost 6 bases and J lost 0; bases outside the gene matches: 7. For the CDR3, the DNA is TGTGCCAGCAGCCCAGACAGGGCTTCGAACACCGGGGAGCTGTTTTTT. This codes for CASSPDRASNTGELFF.

This clonotype showed up many times. This chain links TRBV5-1 with TRBJ1-1; TRBD1 might be the D (5 bases). The CDR3 is 14 residues long. Trimming took off 0 bases at V and 2 bases at J, with 8 bases between the two ends. In germline, CDR1 is SGHRS, CDR2 YFSETQ. For the CDR3, the DNA is TGCGCCAGCAGCTTGGACGGGGGAAACACTGAAGCTTTCTTT. Translated: CASSLDGGNTEAFF.

This clonotype occurred many times. The chain links TRBV23-1 to TRBJ1-5; D is ambiguous. TRBV23-1 is recorded as an ORF, its role being uncertain. Trimming stripped 3 bases from V and 5 bases from J, with 17 bases between. This CDR3 is built from 16 residues. CDR3 region: CASSQVLWTADQPQHF. Written as DNA, the CDR3 is TGCGCCAGCAGTCAGGTGCTATGGACGGCGGATCAGCCCCAGCATTTT.

This clonotype has more than one count but fewer than ten. J is TRBJ1-2 and V is TRBV7-9, with D tentatively TRBD1 (6 bases). Per germline, CDR1 SEHNR and CDR2 FQNEAQ (reference sequence). This CDR3 contains 15 residues. Trimming removed 5 bases from V and 1 base from J, with 14 bases in between. This chain's CDR3 is CASSGSGHVNYGYTF. CDR3 coding DNA: TGTGCCAGCAGCGGTTCGGGACACGTTAACTATGGCTACACCTTC.

This sequence joins TRBV29-1 and TRBJ2-7; D remains unclear. CDR1 is SQVTM, CDR2 ANQGSEA, per germline. V was pared by 4 bases and J by 0 bases, with 4 bases between. The CDR3 totals 11 residues. CDR3 DNA sequence: TGCAGCGTTGCGTTCTCCTACGAGCAGTACTTC. Its protein product is CSVAFSYEQYF.